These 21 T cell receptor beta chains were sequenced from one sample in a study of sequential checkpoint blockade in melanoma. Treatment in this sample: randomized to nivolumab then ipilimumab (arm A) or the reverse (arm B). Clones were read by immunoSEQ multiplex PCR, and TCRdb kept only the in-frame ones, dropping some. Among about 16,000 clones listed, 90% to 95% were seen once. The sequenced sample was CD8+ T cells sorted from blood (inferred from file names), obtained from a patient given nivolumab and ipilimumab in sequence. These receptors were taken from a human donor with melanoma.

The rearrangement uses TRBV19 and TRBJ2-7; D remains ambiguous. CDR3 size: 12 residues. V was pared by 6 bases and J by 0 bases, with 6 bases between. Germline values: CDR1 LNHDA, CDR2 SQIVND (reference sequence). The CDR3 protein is CASRGDSYEQYF. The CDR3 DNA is TGTGCCAGTAGAGGAGACTCCTACGAGCAGTACTTC. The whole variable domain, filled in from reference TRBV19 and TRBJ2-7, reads DGGITQSPKYLFRKEGQNVTLSCEQNLNHDAMYWYRQDPGQGLRLIYYSQIVNDFQKGDIAEGYSVSREKKESFPLTVTSAQKNPTAFYLCASRGDSYEQYFGPGTRLTVT.

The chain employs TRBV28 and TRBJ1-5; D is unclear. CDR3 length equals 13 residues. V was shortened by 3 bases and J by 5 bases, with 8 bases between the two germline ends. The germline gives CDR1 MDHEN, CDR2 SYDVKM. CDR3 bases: TGTGCCAGCAGTTTTGGGGAGTATCAGCCCCAGCATTTT. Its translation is CASSFGEYQPQHF.

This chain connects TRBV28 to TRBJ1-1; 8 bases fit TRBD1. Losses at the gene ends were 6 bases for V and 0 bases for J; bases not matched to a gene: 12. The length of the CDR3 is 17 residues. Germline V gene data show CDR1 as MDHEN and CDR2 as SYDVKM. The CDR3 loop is CASSSSRTGIMNTEAFF. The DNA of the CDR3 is TGTGCCAGCAGCTCCAGCAGGACAGGGATCATGAACACTGAAGCTTTCTTT.

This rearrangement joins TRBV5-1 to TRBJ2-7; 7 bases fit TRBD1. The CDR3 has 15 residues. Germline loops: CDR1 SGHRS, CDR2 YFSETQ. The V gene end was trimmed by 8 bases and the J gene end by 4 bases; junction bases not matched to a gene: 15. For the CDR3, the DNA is TGCGCCAGTCACACCGAGAGAGGGACAGTATACGAGCAGTACTTC. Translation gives CASHTERGTVYEQYF.

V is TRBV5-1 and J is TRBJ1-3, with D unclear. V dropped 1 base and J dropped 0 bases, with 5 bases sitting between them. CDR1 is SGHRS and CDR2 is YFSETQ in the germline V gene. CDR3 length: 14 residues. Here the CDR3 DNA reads TGCGCCAGCAGCTTGTCTTACTCTGGAAACACCATATATTTT. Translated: CASSLSYSGNTIYF.

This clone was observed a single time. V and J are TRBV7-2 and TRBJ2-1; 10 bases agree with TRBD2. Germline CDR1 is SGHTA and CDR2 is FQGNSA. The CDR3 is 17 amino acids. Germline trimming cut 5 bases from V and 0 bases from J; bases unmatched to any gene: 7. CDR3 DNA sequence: TGTGCCAGCAGCCATTGGACTAGCGGCAGCTCCTACAATGAGCAGTTCTTC. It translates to CASSHWTSGSSYNEQFF.

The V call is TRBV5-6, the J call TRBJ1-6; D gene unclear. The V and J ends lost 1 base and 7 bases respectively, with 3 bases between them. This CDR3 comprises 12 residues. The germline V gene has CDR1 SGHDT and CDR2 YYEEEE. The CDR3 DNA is TGTGCCAGCAGCTTGCCGAATTCACCCCTCCACTTT. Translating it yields CASSLPNSPLHF.

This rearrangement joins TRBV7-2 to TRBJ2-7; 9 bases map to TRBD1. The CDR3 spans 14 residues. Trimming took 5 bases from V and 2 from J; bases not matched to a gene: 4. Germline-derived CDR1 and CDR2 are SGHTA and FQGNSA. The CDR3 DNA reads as TGTGCCAGCAGCCCCGGGACAGGGCCCTACGAGCAGTACTTC. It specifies CASSPGTGPYEQYF.

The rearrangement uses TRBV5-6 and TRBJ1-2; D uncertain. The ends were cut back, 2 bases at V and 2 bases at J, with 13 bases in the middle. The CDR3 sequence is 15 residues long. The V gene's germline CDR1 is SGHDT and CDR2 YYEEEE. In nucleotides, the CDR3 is TGTGCCAGCAGCTTCAGCAGGTTCCTAAACTATGGCTACACCTTC. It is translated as CASSFSRFLNYGYTF.

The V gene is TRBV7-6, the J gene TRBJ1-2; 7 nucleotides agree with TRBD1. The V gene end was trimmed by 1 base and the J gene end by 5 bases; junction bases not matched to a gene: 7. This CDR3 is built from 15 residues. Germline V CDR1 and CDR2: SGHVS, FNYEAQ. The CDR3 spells CASSLGTGGGYGYTF. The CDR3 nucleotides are TGTGCCAGCAGCTTAGGGACAGGCGGTGGGTATGGCTACACCTTC.

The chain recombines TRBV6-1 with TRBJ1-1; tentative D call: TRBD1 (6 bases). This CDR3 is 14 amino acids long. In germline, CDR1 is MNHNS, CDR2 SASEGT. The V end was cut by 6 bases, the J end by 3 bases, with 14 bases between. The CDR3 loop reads CASRLREGDTEAFF. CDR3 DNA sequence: TGTGCCAGCAGGCTTAGGGAGGGGGACACTGAAGCTTTCTTT.

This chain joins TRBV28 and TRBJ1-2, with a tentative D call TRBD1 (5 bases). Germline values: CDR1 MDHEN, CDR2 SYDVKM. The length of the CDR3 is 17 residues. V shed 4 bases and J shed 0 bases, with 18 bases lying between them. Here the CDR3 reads CASSWRGQYVANYGYTF. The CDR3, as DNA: TGTGCCAGCAGTTGGAGGGGTCAGTATGTTGCTAACTATGGCTACACCTTC.

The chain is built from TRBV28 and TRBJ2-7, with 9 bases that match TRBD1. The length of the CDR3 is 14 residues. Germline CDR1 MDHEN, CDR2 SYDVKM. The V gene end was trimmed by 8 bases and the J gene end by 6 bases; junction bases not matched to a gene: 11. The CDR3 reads CASAGTGLIGEQYF. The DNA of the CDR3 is TGTGCCAGCGCCGGGACAGGGTTGATTGGCGAGCAGTACTTC.

CDR3 nucleotide sequence: TGTGCCAGCAGCTTAATCGGAGGGCCCGATGAGCAGTTCTTC. Its translation: CASSLIGGPDEQFF. The rearrangement uses TRBV7-3 and TRBJ2-1; D might be TRBD2 (6 bases). V was shortened by 1 base and J by 8 bases, with 12 bases between the two germline ends. CDR1 and CDR2 (germline): SGHTA, FQGTGA. The CDR3 contains 14 residues.

CDR3 sequence (DNA): TGTGCCAGCAGTTTCCTAACAGGGGAGTCTAATGAAAAACTGTTTTTT. It translates to CASSFLTGESNEKLFF. This sequence joins TRBV28 and TRBJ1-4; 7 bases fit TRBD1. This CDR3 contains 16 residues. The J segment lost 3 bases and the V segment lost 3 bases, leaving 7 bases of the junction unmatched. Germline assignment: CDR1 MDHEN and CDR2 SYDVKM.

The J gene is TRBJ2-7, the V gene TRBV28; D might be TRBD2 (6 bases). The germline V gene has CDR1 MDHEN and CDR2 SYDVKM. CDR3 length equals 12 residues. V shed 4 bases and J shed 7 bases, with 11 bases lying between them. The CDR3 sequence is CASSYGGDEQYF. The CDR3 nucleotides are TGTGCCAGCAGTTACGGGGGAGATGAGCAGTACTTC.

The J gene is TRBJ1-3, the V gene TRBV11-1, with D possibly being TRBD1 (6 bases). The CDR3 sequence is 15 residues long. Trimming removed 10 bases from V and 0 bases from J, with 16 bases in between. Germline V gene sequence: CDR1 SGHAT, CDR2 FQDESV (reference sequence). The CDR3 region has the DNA TGTGCCATCCGGACAGAGACAAGCTCTGGAAACACCATATATTTT. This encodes CAIRTETSSGNTIYF.

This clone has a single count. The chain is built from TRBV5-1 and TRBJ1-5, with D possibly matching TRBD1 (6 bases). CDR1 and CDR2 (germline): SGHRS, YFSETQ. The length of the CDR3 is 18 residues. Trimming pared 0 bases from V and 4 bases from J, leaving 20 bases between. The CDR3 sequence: CASSLVVQGRRRNQPQHF. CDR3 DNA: TGCGCCAGCAGCTTGGTGGTCCAGGGGCGGAGAAGGAATCAGCCCCAGCATTTT. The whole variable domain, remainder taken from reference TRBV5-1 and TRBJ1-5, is KAGVTQTPRYLIKTRGQQVTLSCSPISGHRSVSWYQQTPGQGLQFLFEYFSETQRNKGNFPGRFSGRQFSNSRSEMNVSTLELGDSALYLCASSLVVQGRRRNQPQHFGDGTRLSIL.

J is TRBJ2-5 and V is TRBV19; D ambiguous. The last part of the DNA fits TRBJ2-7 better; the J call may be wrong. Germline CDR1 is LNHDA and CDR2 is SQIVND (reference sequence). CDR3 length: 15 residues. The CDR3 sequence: CASSERVMGWGEQYF. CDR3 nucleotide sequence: TGTGCCAGTAGTGAGAGAGTGATGGGCTGGGGCGAGCAGTACTTC.

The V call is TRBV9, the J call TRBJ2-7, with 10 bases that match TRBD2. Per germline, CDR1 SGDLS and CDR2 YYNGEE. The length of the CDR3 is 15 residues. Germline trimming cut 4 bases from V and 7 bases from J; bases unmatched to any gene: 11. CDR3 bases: TGTGCCAGCAGCACATCCGGGACTAGCGCTCTGGAGCAGTACTTC. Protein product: CASSTSGTSALEQYF.

The CDR3 sequence: CASSHTGGWTEAFF. In DNA, the CDR3 is TGTGCCAGCAGCCATACGGGGGGCTGGACTGAAGCTTTCTTT. The chain employs TRBV7-6 and TRBJ1-1; the D gene is possibly TRBD1 (6 bases). From germline, CDR1 is SGHVS and CDR2 FNYEAQ. The CDR3 sequence is 14 residues long. Trimming shortened V by 5 bases and J by 5 bases, and 15 bases separated the two germline ends. Full variable domain (remainder filled in from reference TRBV7-6 and TRBJ1-1): GAGVSQSPRYKVTKRGQDVALRCDPISGHVSLYWYRQALGQGPEFLTYFNYEAQQDKSGLPNDRFSAERPEGSISTLTIQRTEQRDSAMYRCASSHTGGWTEAFFGQGTRLTVV.